Presented here are 11 T cell receptor beta chains from one specimen sequenced in a study of graft-versus-host responses after intestinal transplantation. This table comes from immunoSEQ multiplex PCR, and its TCRdb copy is limited to in-frame clones, with some not included. The sample has 80,000 to 100,000 clones; 83% are singletons. These receptors lack a known antigen. The sample consisted of unstimulated CD8+ T cells sorted from spleen or lymph node cells, taken before intestinal transplant. All receptors come from a human donor who received an intestinal transplant.

The gene calls are TRBV30 and TRBJ2-7; 10 bases align to TRBD2. Germline assignment: CDR1 GTSNPN and CDR2 SVGIG (reference sequence). V shed 0 bases, J shed 2 bases, and the junction held 10 bases outside the gene matches. The CDR3 has 17 residues. The CDR3 DNA sequence: TGTGCCTGGAGTGTAGAAAGAGGGACTAGCGCAACCTACGAGCAGTACTTC. Its protein is CAWSVERGTSATYEQYF.

The V call is TRBV27, the J call TRBJ2-3, with 7 bases fitting TRBD2. From germline, CDR1 is MNHEY and CDR2 SMNVEV (reference sequence). With 6 bases clipped from V and 2 bases from J, the junction kept 8 bases outside the gene matches. This CDR3 region has 15 residues. The CDR3 here is CASRRDYEITDTQYF. CDR3 nucleotides: TGTGCCAGCAGGCGGGACTACGAAATCACAGATACGCAGTATTTT.

This clone showed up just once. The chain carries TRBV12-2 and TRBJ2-3; TRBD2 is the table's D call, not checked against the DNA. TRBV12-2 is tagged as a pseudogene. The CDR3 covers 13 residues. CDR3 bases: TGTGCAAGTCGCCTTTCTCGGTGGGATACGCAGTATTTT. This sequence encodes CASRLSRWDTQYF.

The V and J genes are TRBV9 and TRBJ2-3; TRBD1 matches 7 bases. CDR3 length equals 15 residues. Trimming cost V 3 bases and J 4 bases; bases outside gene matches: 8. Germline lookup yields CDR1 SGDLS and CDR2 YYNGEE. The CDR3 nucleotides read TGTGCCAGCAGCGCCACAGGGGCACCTTCAGATACGCAGTATTTT. The encoded protein is CASSATGAPSDTQYF.

This chain's CDR3 is CASQDSLGLAEVRYEQYF. CDR3 DNA sequence: TGTGCCAGCCAGGACAGTCTAGGACTAGCGGAAGTACGCTACGAGCAGTACTTC. This chain connects TRBV11-2 to TRBJ2-7; 10 bases match TRBD2. V gave up 8 bases and J gave up 3 bases; unmatched junction bases: 19. This CDR3 region has 18 residues. The germline CDR1 and CDR2 sequences are SGHAT and FQNNGV. The variable domain in full, completed from reference TRBV11-2 and TRBJ2-7, reads EAGVAQSPRYKIIEKRQSVAFWCNPISGHATLYWYQQILGQGPKLLIQFQNNGVVDDSQLPKDRFSAERLKGVDSTLKIQPAKLEDSAVYLCASQDSLGLAEVRYEQYFGPGTRLTVT.

In this sample, this clone turned up a few times. This sequence joins TRBV5-6 and TRBJ2-5; TRBD2 agrees at 9 bases. Per the germline V gene, CDR1 is SGHDT and CDR2 is YYEEEE. The CDR3 runs to 15 residues. V lost 7 bases, J lost 5 bases, and 12 bases stayed unmatched. Written as DNA, the CDR3 is TGTGCCAGCGGAAAAATAGCGGGAGAAGATGAGACCCAGTACTTC. Amino acids: CASGKIAGEDETQYF.

This clone was observed once. The chain uses TRBV10-2 and TRBJ2-1, with D tentatively TRBD2 (6 bases). The CDR3 is made up of 14 amino acids. The V gene lost 4 bases and the J gene lost 9 bases, with 16 bases spanning the gap. In germline, CDR1 is WSHSY, CDR2 SAAADI. CDR3 DNA: TGCGCCAGCAGTGTGACTAGGGTGTCGGGTGAGCAGTTCTTC. It yields the protein CASSVTRVSGEQFF.

The chain carries TRBV5-6 and TRBJ2-3; 11 nucleotides line up with TRBD1. The length of the CDR3 is 14 residues. The junction had 2 bases not matched to a gene; V was cut back by 2 bases and J by 6 bases. CDR1 is SGHDT, CDR2 YYEEEE, per germline. The CDR3 loop is CASSLGQGADTQYF. DNA for the CDR3: TGTGCCAGCAGCTTAGGACAGGGGGCCGATACGCAGTATTTT. The full variable domain, its missing parts supplied by reference TRBV5-6 and TRBJ2-3, is DAGVTQSPTHLIKTRGQQVTLRCSPKSGHDTVSWYQQALGQGPQFIFQYYEEEERQRGNFPDRFSGHQFPNYSSELNVNALLLGDSALYLCASSLGQGADTQYFGPGTRLTVL.

This chain links TRBV7-8 with TRBJ1-4; no clear D. Germline CDR1 reads SGHVS; CDR2 reads FQNEAQ. This CDR3 has 13 amino acids. Trimming took 3 bases from V and 6 from J, leaving 8 bases between them. The DNA for the CDR3 is TGTGCCAGCAGCTTGTTCTACCATGAAAAACTGTTTTTT. Translated: CASSLFYHEKLFF. Variable domain in full (rest from reference TRBV7-8 and TRBJ1-4): GAGVSQSPRYKVAKRGQDVALRCDPISGHVSLFWYQQALGQGPEFLTYFQNEAQLDKSGLPSDRFFAERPEGSVSTLKIQRTQQEDSAVYLCASSLFYHEKLFFGSGTQLSVL.

The V and J genes are TRBV11-2 and TRBJ1-1; D remains unclear. Per germline, CDR1 SGHAT and CDR2 FQNNGV. V was shortened by 1 base and J by 8 bases, with 8 bases between the two germline ends. CDR3 length equals 12 residues. CDR3 in DNA: TGTGCCAGCAGCTTAGTGGGAAGCGAAGCTTTCTTT. Its protein product is CASSLVGSEAFF.

The V gene is TRBV10-3, the J gene TRBJ1-1; 10 bases line up with TRBD1. The length of the CDR3 is 18 residues. Germline values: CDR1 ENHRY, CDR2 SYGVKD. V shed 3 bases and J 5 bases; nucleotides not matched to a gene: 15. The CDR3 DNA follows: TGTGCCATCAGTGAAAGGACAGGGGGTAGAATTTTGCAGACTGAAGCTTTCTTT. It encodes CAISERTGGRILQTEAFF.